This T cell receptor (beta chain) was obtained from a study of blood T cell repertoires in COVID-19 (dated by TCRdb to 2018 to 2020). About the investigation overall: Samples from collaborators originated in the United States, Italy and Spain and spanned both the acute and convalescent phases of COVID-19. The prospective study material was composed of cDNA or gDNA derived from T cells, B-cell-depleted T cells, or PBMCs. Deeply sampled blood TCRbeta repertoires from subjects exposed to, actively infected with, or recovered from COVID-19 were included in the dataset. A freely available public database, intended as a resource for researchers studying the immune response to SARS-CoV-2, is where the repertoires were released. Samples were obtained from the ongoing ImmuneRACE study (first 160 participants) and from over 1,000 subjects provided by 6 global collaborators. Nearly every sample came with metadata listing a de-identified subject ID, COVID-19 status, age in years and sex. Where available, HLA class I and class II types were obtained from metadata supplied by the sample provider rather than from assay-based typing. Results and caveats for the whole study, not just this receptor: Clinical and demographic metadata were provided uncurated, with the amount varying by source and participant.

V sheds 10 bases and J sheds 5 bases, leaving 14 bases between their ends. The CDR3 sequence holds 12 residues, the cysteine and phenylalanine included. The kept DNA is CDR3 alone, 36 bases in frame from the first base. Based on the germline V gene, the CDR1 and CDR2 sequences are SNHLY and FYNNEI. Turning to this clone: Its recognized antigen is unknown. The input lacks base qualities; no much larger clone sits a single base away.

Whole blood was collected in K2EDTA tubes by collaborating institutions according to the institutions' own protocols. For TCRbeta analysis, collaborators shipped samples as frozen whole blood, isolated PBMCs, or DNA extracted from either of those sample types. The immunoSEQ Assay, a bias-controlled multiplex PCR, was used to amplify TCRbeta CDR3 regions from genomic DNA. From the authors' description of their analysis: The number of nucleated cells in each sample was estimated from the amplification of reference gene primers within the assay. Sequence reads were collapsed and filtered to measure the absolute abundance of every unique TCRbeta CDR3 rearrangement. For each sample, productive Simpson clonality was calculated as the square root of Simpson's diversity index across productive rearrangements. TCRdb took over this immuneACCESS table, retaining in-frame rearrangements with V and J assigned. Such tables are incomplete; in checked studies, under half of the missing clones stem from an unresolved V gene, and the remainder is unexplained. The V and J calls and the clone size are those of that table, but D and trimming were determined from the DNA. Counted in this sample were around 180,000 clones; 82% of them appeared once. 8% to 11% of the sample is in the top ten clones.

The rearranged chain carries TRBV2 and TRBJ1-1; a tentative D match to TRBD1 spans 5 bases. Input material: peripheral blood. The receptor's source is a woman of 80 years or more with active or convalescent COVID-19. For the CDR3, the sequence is CATQGFLTEAFF. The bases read TGTGCCACCCAGGGTTTTCTAACTGAAGCTTTCTTT. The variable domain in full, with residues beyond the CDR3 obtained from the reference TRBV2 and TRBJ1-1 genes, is EPEVTQTPSHQVTQMGQEVILRCVPISNHLYFYWYRQILGQKVEFLVSFYNNEISEKSEIFDDQFSVERPDGSNFTLKIRSTKLEDSAMYFCATQGFLTEAFFGQGTRLTVV.